The 2 T cell receptor beta chains presented below share a single source sample, sequenced in a study of response to subunit inactivated influenza vaccine. TCRdb redid the calling of the RT-PCR reads with MiXCR, one entry per CDR3 protein. This sample has about 240,000 distinct CDR3 sequences; 12% occur once, and the top ten carry approximately 8.4%. The specimen was non-naive T cells sorted from PBMCs, collected around two weeks before vaccination. The source is a man over 45 who received an inactivated influenza vaccine.

This clonotype has just a few counts. The rearrangement links TRBV10-3 to TRBJ2-6, with D possibly TRBD2 on 6 matching bases. Germline V lookup: CDR1 ENHRY, CDR2 SYGVKD. Trimming stripped 0 bases from V and 1 base from J, with 13 bases between. The CDR3 sequence is 18 residues long. CDR3 protein: CAISESGGLSSGANVLTF. CDR3 DNA sequence: TGTGCCATCAGTGAGTCGGGGGGATTATCGTCTGGGGCCAACGTCCTGACTTTC.

This clonotype has at least ten counts. Here the CDR3 reads CATSEGTANTGELFF. The CDR3 DNA reads TGTGCCACCAGTGAGGGGACGGCGAACACCGGGGAGCTGTTTTTT. This chain connects TRBV24-1 to TRBJ2-2; either TRBD1 or TRBD2 may supply D (5 bases each). The CDR3 consists of 15 residues. CDR1 and CDR2 from the germline V gene are KGHDR and SFDVKD. V was cut by 4 bases and J by 0 bases, with 8 bases left in between.